Below, one TCR beta chain is given with its context. The sample comes from a study of blood T cell repertoires in COVID-19. Overall study: Samples of COVID-19 (acute and convalescent) were obtained from the United States, Italy and Spain. T cells, B-cell-depleted T cells, or PBMCs provided the cDNA or gDNA that served as material.

J was trimmed by 5 bases and V by 1 base; bases with no gene match: 7. The CDR3 is made up of 15 amino acids. The germline CDR1 and CDR2 sequences are SGHRS and YFSETQ. Per the original data handling: Reference gene primer amplification gave nucleated cell count estimates. Data came from immunoSEQ multiplex PCR; TCRdb stores just in-frame clones and leaves some out. D and trimming were read from the DNA, whereas the V and J calls and clone size are those reported in that table. The sample includes around 190,000 clones, around 86% of them seen just once. Sequencing was done on a sample of peripheral blood. The chain joins TRBV5-1 to TRBJ2-5; TRBD1 aligns across 8 bases. The source is a man over 45 with active or convalescent COVID-19. DNA for the CDR3: TGCGCCAGCAGCTTGTGGACAGGGAGCGTGGAGACCCAGTACTTC. This codes for CASSLWTGSVETQYF. Together with reference TRBV5-1 and TRBJ2-5, the CDR3 gives the full variable domain: KAGVTQTPRYLIKTRGQQVTLSCSPISGHRSVSWYQQTPGQGLQFLFEYFSETQRNKGNFPGRFSGRQFSNSRSEMNVSTLELGDSALYLCASSLWTGSVETQYFGPGTRLLVL.